Below are 19 T cell receptor beta chains sequenced from a single sample in a study of cytomegalovirus exposure and HLA in healthy donors. Sequenced by immunoSEQ multiplex PCR; TCRdb stores in-frame clones only, minus some. The sample includes a few hundred thousand clones, 80% to 90% of them seen just once. Sequencing was carried out using PBMCs. These receptors all come from a woman aged 18-35 years in good health and CMV-seronegative.

This chain links TRBV5-1 with TRBJ1-2, with D possibly matching TRBD1 (6 bases). With 4 bases removed from V and 7 bases from J, the gap between germline ends came to 20 bases. The CDR3 has 15 amino acids. Germline loops: CDR1 SGHRS, CDR2 YFSETQ. CDR3 residues: CASSPGQTAGLGYTF. The CDR3 DNA reads TGCGCCAGCAGCCCCGGACAGACAGCAGGGCTTGGCTACACCTTC.

The chain is built from TRBV7-2 and TRBJ2-6; D uncertain. The CDR3 has 13 residues. V was clipped by 8 bases and J by 2 bases, with 7 bases between them. Germline lookup yields CDR1 SGHTA and CDR2 FQGNSA. The CDR3 protein is CASASAGANVLTF. The CDR3 coding sequence is TGTGCCAGCGCCAGCGCTGGGGCCAACGTCCTGACTTTC.

The chain employs TRBV27 and TRBJ2-7, with D possibly being TRBD2 (7 bases). The V end lost 6 bases, the J end lost 5 bases, and 14 bases lay between the germline ends. Germline assignment: CDR1 MNHEY and CDR2 SMNVEV (reference sequence). This CDR3 is built from 13 residues. The CDR3 nucleotides are TGTGCCAGCAGGTCCACAGGGAGGGACGAGCAGTACTTC. It specifies CASRSTGRDEQYF.

The chain couples TRBV9 to TRBJ2-1; 7 bases agree with TRBD1. Per germline, CDR1 SGDLS and CDR2 YYNGEE. The CDR3 is 14 amino acids. After removal of 3 bases from V and 7 bases from J, the junction contained 7 bases not matched to a gene. The CDR3: CASSATGFENEQFF. In nucleotides, the CDR3 is TGTGCCAGCAGCGCGACAGGGTTTGAAAATGAGCAGTTCTTC. The full variable domain, completed using reference TRBV9 and TRBJ2-1, is DSGVTQTPKHLITATGQRVTLRCSPRSGDLSVYWYQQSLDQGLQFLIQYYNGEERAKGNILERFSAQQFPDLHSELNLSSLELGDSALYFCASSATGFENEQFFGPGTRLTVL.

CDR3 DNA sequence: TGTGCCAGCAGGGAGGGGGGGCATGAAAAACTGTTTTTT. Protein: CASREGGHEKLFF. This sequence joins TRBV2 and TRBJ1-4; tentative D call: TRBD1 (6 bases). Germline CDR1 and CDR2: SNHLY and FYNNEI. V lost 6 bases, J lost 6 bases, and 11 bases lay in between. This CDR3 is 13 amino acids long. Based on the CDR3 plus reference TRBV2 and TRBJ1-4, the full variable domain is EPEVTQTPSHQVTQMGQEVILRCVPISNHLYFYWYRQILGQKVEFLVSFYNNEISEKSEIFDDQFSVERPDGSNFTLKIRSTKLEDSAMYFCASREGGHEKLFFGSGTQLSVL.

The chain combines TRBV5-6 with TRBJ2-1; TRBD2 might be the D (7 bases). The germline gives CDR1 SGHDT, CDR2 YYEEEE. Trimming left V 1 base short and J 6 bases short, with 8 bases between. The CDR3 has 13 residues. CDR3 sequence reads: CASSLRGGNEQFF. Here the CDR3 DNA reads TGTGCCAGCAGCTTGAGGGGGGGCAATGAGCAGTTCTTC.

J is TRBJ2-7 and V is TRBV28; D may be TRBD2 (6 bases). Germline lookup yields CDR1 MDHEN and CDR2 SYDVKM. V lost 2 bases and J lost 2, with 13 bases in between. This CDR3 spans 15 amino acids. The CDR3 protein is CASSLPGEGPYEQYF. CDR3 nucleotides: TGTGCCAGCAGTTTACCGGGAGAGGGACCCTACGAGCAGTACTTC.

The chain recombines TRBV29-1 with TRBJ2-7; 7 bases are a match to TRBD1. V lost 6 bases and J lost 4; bases outside the gene matches: 3. The CDR3 extends over 11 amino acids. Germline assignment: CDR1 SQVTM and CDR2 ANQGSEA. The DNA for the CDR3 is TGCAGCGTGGCGACAGGGTACGAGCAGTACTTC. Its translation is CSVATGYEQYF.

This chain uses TRBV28 with TRBJ2-2; D remains unclear. The CDR3 contains 14 residues. Germline V gives CDR1 MDHEN, CDR2 SYDVKM. Between the trimmed V and J ends, which lost 2 bases and 2 bases, there was a span of 6 bases. The CDR3 reads CASSLARNTGELFF. CDR3 nucleotide sequence: TGTGCCAGCAGTTTAGCGCGAAACACCGGGGAGCTGTTTTTT. Full variable domain (remainder filled in from reference TRBV28 and TRBJ2-2): DVKVTQSSRYLVKRTGEKVFLECVQDMDHENMFWYRQDPGLGLRLIYFSYDVKMKEKGDIPEGYSVSREKKERFSLILESASTNQTSMYLCASSLARNTGELFFGEGSRLTVL.

This sequence joins TRBV9 and TRBJ1-2; D may be TRBD1 (5 bases). The length of the CDR3 is 12 residues. Looked up from germline, CDR1 is SGDLS and CDR2 is YYNGEE. Trimming pared 4 bases from V and 5 bases from J, leaving 9 bases between. This CDR3 is CASSTTAYGYTF. CDR3 coding DNA: TGTGCCAGCAGCACGACAGCATATGGCTACACCTTC.

The chain is built from TRBV6-5 and TRBJ2-3; 7 nucleotides match TRBD2. Losses at the gene ends were 6 bases for V and 6 bases for J; bases not matched to a gene: 3. CDR1 and CDR2 (germline): MNHEY, SVGAGI. This CDR3 contains 12 residues. The CDR3 DNA reads TGTGCCAGCAGCAGGGACTATGATACGCAGTATTTT. It codes for CASSRDYDTQYF.

This rearrangement joins TRBV27 to TRBJ2-7; tentatively, D is TRBD1 (7 bases). V shed 11 bases and J shed 7 bases, with 21 bases lying between them. Per the germline V gene, CDR1 is MNHEY and CDR2 is SMNVEV (reference sequence). The CDR3 is made up of 13 amino acids. DNA of the CDR3: TGTGCCTCCCAGGGGGATGGTGGGGGGGAGCAGTACTTC. Translated: CASQGDGGGEQYF.

V gene TRBV4-3 combines with J gene TRBJ1-5; D is perhaps TRBD1 (5 bases). The germline V and J ends were trimmed by 0 bases and 5 bases, with 14 bases remaining between them. The germline CDR1 and CDR2 sequences are LGHNA and YSLEER. This CDR3 has 16 residues. CDR3 nucleotides: TGCGCCAGCAGCCAAGATCTGACAGTGCCGGATCAGCCCCAGCATTTT. This translates into CASSQDLTVPDQPQHF.

V is TRBV27 and J is TRBJ1-5; a possible D gene is TRBD1 (6 bases). This CDR3 contains 14 residues. Germline V gene sequence: CDR1 MNHEY, CDR2 SMNVEV (reference sequence). The V gene lost 6 bases and the J gene lost 3 bases, with 12 bases spanning the gap. CDR3 sequence: CASSLRTDNQPQHF. The CDR3, as DNA: TGTGCCAGCAGCCTTAGGACAGACAATCAGCCCCAGCATTTT.

This clone was seen just once. The chain couples TRBV5-1 to TRBJ2-1; the D is unclear. The ends were cut back, 0 bases at V and 0 bases at J, with 16 bases in the middle. Germline loops: CDR1 SGHRS, CDR2 YFSETQ. The CDR3 is made up of 18 amino acids. CDR3 bases: TGCGCCAGCAGCTTGGCCGTTGGCCGGGTAAGCTCCTACAATGAGCAGTTCTTC. Translation: CASSLAVGRVSSYNEQFF.

The V call is TRBV28, the J call TRBJ2-7, with TRBD2 matching over 7 bases. In germline, CDR1 is MDHEN, CDR2 SYDVKM. This CDR3 comprises 12 residues. The J segment lost 2 bases and the V segment lost 8 bases, leaving 3 bases of the junction unmatched. CDR3 region: CASRDYTYEQYF. CDR3 nucleotides: TGTGCCAGCCGGGACTATACCTACGAGCAGTACTTC.

The J gene is TRBJ2-3, the V gene TRBV7-9, with D tentatively TRBD2 (6 bases). V lost 1 base and J lost 3, with 8 bases in between. The germline V gene has CDR1 SEHNR and CDR2 FQNEAQ (reference sequence). The CDR3 consists of 14 residues. The chain's CDR3 is CASSLGAGTDTQYF. The CDR3 DNA follows: TGTGCCAGCAGCTTAGGGGCGGGGACAGATACGCAGTATTTT.

The chain recombines TRBV19 with TRBJ2-2; 7 nucleotides line up with TRBD1. Trimming took 8 bases from V and 5 from J; bases not matched to a gene: 11. Germline V lookup: CDR1 LNHDA, CDR2 SQIVND (reference sequence). The CDR3 runs to 15 residues. CDR3 sequence reads: CASRWVTQGTGELFF. CDR3 sequence (DNA): TGTGCCAGTCGCTGGGTCACACAGGGGACCGGGGAGCTGTTTTTT.

This chain connects TRBV4-3 to TRBJ2-2; 14 nucleotides match TRBD2. The V gene end was trimmed by 0 bases and the J gene end by 4 bases; junction bases not matched to a gene: 10. Per germline, CDR1 LGHNA and CDR2 YSLEER. This CDR3 contains 20 residues. The CDR3 loop reads CASSQDGRLAGGPSTGELFF. The CDR3 coding sequence is TGCGCCAGCAGCCAAGATGGTCGACTAGCGGGAGGGCCGTCCACCGGGGAGCTGTTTTTT.